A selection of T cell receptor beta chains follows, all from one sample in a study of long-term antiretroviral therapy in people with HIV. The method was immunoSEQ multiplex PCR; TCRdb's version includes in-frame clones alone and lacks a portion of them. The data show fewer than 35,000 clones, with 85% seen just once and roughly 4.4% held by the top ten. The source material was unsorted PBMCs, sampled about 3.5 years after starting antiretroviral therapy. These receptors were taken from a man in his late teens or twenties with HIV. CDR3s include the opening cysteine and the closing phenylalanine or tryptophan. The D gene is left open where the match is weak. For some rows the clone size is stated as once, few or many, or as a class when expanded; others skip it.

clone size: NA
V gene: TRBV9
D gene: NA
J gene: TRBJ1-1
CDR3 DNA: TGTGCCAGCAGCCCAAGGAAAGGGAAAGACACTGAAGCTTTCTTT
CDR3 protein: CASSPRKGKDTEAFF

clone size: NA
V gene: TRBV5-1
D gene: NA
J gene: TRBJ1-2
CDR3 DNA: TGCGCCAGCAGCGTGGACACGGCCTATGGCTACACCTTC
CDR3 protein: CASSVDTAYGYTF

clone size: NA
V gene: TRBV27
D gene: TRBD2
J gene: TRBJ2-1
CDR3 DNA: TGTGCCAGCAGTATGGCGGGAGAGTCAAATGAGCAGTTCTTC
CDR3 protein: CASSMAGESNEQFF

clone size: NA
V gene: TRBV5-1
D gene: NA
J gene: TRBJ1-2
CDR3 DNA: TGCGCCAGCAGCTTAGGGGGGGAAAGGGTCGGTGGCTACACCTTC
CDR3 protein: CASSLGGERVGGYTF

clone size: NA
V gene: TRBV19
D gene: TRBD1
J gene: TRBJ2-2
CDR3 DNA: TGTGCCAGTAGTGCAACAGGGGGAGTCACCGGGGAGCTGTTTTTT
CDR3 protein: CASSATGGVTGELFF

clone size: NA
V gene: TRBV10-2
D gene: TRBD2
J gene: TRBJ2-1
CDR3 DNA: TGCGCCAGCACGGCGGGGGGATCCTACAATGAGCAGTTCTTC
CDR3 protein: CASTAGGSYNEQFF

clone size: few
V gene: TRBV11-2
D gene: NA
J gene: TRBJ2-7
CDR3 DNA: TGTGCCAGCAGCTTAGAACATTACGAGCAGTACTTC
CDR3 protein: CASSLEHYEQYF

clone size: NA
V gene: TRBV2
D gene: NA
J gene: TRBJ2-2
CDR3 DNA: TGTGCCAGCACGGGACTCAACACCGGGGAGCTGTTTTTT
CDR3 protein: CASTGLNTGELFF

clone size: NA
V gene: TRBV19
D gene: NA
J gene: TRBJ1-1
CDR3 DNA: TGTGCCAGTAGTATGGACCAGATCCTCACTGAAGCTTTCTTT
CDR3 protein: CASSMDQILTEAFF

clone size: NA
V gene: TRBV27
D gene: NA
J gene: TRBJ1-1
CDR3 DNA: TGTGCCAGCAGTTTTAAGGGGAGAACTGAAGCTTTCTTT
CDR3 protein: CASSFKGRTEAFF

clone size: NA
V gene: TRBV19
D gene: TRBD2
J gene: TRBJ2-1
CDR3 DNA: TGTGCCAGTAGTATCGGCGGGAGTAAGTTCTTC
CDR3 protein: CASSIGGSKFF

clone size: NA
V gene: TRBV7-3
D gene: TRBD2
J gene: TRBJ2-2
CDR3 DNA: TGTGCCAGCAGCCCCGGGACTAGCGGGAGGGGCGCGAACACCGGGGAGCTGTTTTTT
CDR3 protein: CASSPGTSGRGANTGELFF

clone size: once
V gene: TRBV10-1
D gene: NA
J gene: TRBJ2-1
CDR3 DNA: TGCGCCAGCAGTGACTCAGGGTCCAATGAGCAGTTCTTC
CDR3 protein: CASSDSGSNEQFF

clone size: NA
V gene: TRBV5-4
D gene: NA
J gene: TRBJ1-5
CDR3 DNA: TGTGCCAGCAGCTTGGGACGGAATCAGCCCCAGCATTTT
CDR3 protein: CASSLGRNQPQHF

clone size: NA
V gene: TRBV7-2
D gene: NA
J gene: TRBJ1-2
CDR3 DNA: TGTGCCAGCAGCCTTCCTACTAACTATGGCTACACCTTC
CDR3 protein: CASSLPTNYGYTF

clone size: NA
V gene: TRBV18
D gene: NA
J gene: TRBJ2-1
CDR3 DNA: TGTGCCAGCTCACCAAGAGGAACAGGGAAGGGAAATGAGCAGTTCTTC
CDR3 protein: CASSPRGTGKGNEQFF

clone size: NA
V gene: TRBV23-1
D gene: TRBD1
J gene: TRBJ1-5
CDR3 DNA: TGCGCCAGCAGTCCCCCGGGACAGGGTGGGGGCCAGCCCCAGCATTTT
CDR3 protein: CASSPPGQGGGQPQHF

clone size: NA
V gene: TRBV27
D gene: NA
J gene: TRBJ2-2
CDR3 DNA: TGTGCCAGCAGTTTAATGTGGACAGCCACCGGGGAGCTGTTTTTT
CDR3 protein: CASSLMWTATGELFF

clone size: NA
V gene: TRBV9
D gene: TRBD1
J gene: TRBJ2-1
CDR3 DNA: TGTGCCAGCAGCTTAGGGGGCGGCTACAATGAGCAGTTCTTC
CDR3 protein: CASSLGGGYNEQFF

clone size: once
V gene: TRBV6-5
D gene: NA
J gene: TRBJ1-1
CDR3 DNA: TGTGCCAGCAGTTACGCGCAGGGTGCTGAAGCTTTCTTT
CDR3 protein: CASSYAQGAEAFF

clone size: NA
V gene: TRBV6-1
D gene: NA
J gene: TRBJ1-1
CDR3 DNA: TGTGCCAGCAGTGAAGGGGTGTGGCGGGTTAGGACTGAAGCTTTCTTT
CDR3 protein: CASSEGVWRVRTEAFF

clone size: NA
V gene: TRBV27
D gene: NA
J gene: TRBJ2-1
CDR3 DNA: TGTGCCAGCAGTTCCCACCCCTACAATGAGCAGTTCTTC
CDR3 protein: CASSSHPYNEQFF

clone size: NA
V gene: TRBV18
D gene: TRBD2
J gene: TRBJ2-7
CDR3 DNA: TGTGCCAGCTCACCTAAAGGGACTAGCGGGGGGTATACCTACGAGCAGTACTTC
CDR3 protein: CASSPKGTSGGYTYEQYF

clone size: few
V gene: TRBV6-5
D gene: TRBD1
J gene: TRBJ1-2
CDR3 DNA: TGTGCCAGCAGTTACTCTGGACAGGGGGATGGCTACACCTTC
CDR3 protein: CASSYSGQGDGYTF

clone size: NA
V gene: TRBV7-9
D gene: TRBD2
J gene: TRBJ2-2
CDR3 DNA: TGTGCCAGCAGCCCCGTTGGGGGGGAGAGTACCGGGGAGCTGTTTTTT
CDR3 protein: CASSPVGGESTGELFF

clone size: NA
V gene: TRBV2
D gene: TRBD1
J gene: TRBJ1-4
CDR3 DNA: TGTGCCAGCACGTCGGACAGGGGCCTTGGGGAAAAACTGTTTTTT
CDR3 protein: CASTSDRGLGEKLFF

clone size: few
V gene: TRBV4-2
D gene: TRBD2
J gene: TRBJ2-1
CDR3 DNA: TGTGCCAGCAGCCAGGGCCATTGGACTAGCGGGGGGGCGAACAATGAGCAGTTCTTC
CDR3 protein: CASSQGHWTSGGANNEQFF

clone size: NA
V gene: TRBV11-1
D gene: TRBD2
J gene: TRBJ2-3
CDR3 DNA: TGTGCCAGCAGCATCAATCAGCGGGAGACAGATACGCAGTATTTT
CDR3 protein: CASSINQRETDTQYF

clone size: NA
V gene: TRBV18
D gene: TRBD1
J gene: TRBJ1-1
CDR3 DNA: TGTGCCAGCTCACCAAAACAGGGGTCGAACACTGAAGCTTTCTTT
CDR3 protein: CASSPKQGSNTEAFF

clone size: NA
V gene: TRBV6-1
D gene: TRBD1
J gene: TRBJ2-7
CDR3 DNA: TGTGCCAGCAGTGGACCCGGCACAGGGGGCTACTACGAGCAGTACTTC
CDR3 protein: CASSGPGTGGYYEQYF

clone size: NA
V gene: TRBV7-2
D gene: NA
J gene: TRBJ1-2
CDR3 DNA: TGTGCCAGCAGCGACAGCGGGGCGGTTAACTATGGCTACACCTTC
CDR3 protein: CASSDSGAVNYGYTF